The 8 T cell receptor beta chains below come from one sample, sequenced in a study of T cell repertoires in cytomegalovirus infection. These receptors have no identified antigens. TCRdb analysed the reads with MiXCR anew, one entry per CDR3 protein. The table has some 940,000 distinct CDR3 sequences, less than 35% seen once. Sequenced here: cultured CD8+ T cells from PBMCs, sampled from culture after CMV antigen stimulation. Receptors originate from a human donor in good health (CMV status not recorded). Some clones in this sample may be carry-over from other donors' samples.

This clonotype was recorded at least ten times. This chain connects TRBV7-6 to TRBJ2-5; tentatively, D is TRBD1 (6 bases). Germline assignment: CDR1 SGHVS and CDR2 FNYEAQ. V shed 8 bases and J shed 4 bases, with 11 bases lying between them. The CDR3 runs 12 residues. This chain's CDR3 is CASQGTSETQYF. The CDR3 DNA follows: TGTGCCAGCCAAGGGACATCAGAGACCCAGTACTTC.

The V call is TRBV7-3, the J call TRBJ2-2; D gene ambiguous. The ends were cut back, 3 bases at V and 7 bases at J, with 9 bases in the middle. The CDR3 consists of 13 residues. Germline CDR1 and CDR2: SGHTA and FQGTGA. The CDR3 DNA is TGTGCCAGCAGCTTCATTGGAGTCGGGGAGCTGTTTTTT. Translating it yields CASSFIGVGELFF. Supplemented by reference TRBV7-3 and TRBJ2-2, the full variable domain reads GAGVSQTPSNKVTEKGKYVELRCDPISGHTALYWYRQSLGQGPEFLIYFQGTGAADDSGLPNDRFFAVRPEGSVSTLKIQRTERGDSAVYLCASSFIGVGELFFGEGSRLTVL.

This sequence joins TRBV19 and TRBJ1-1; D uncertain. Germline loops: CDR1 LNHDA, CDR2 SQIVND (reference sequence). This CDR3 is built from 14 residues. Deletions cut 3 bases from V and 4 bases from J, with 12 bases between. The CDR3 sequence: CASSIGSRGTEAFF. The DNA for the CDR3 is TGTGCCAGTAGTATCGGATCTCGGGGCACTGAAGCTTTCTTT.

This sequence joins TRBV28 and TRBJ1-6, with a tentative D call TRBD1 (5 bases). This CDR3 region has 16 residues. Trimming cost V 3 bases and J 8 bases, with 17 bases left between them. Germline lookup yields CDR1 MDHEN and CDR2 SYDVKM. CDR3 bases: TGTGCCAGCAGTTTGGTGGCCCCCGAAGGGGATTCACCCCTCCACTTT. It encodes CASSLVAPEGDSPLHF.

This clonotype was seen many times. The chain links TRBV7-2 to TRBJ2-7; 12 nucleotides align to TRBD2. Trimming cost V 6 bases and J 3 bases; bases outside gene matches: 15. Germline V gives CDR1 SGHTA, CDR2 FQGNSA. This CDR3 comprises 18 residues. CDR3 DNA sequence: TGTGCCAGCAGTCTATCTTGGACTAGCGGGGCGAGGTTCTACGAGCAGTACTTC. Its protein is CASSLSWTSGARFYEQYF.

This clonotype has a handful of counts. The chain joins TRBV12-3 or TRBV12-4 to TRBJ2-3; TRBD2 agrees at 12 bases. The CDR3 runs to 15 residues. V lost 5 bases, J lost 7 bases, and 7 bases stayed unmatched. The CDR3, as DNA: TGTGCCAGCAGTCCGACTAGCGGGGGAGGGAATACGCAGTATTTT. This gives the protein CASSPTSGGGNTQYF.

The CDR3 loop is CASIPTGTEAFF. CDR3 in DNA: TGTGCCAGCATACCGACCGGGACGGAAGCTTTCTTT. The V gene is TRBV7-9, the J gene TRBJ1-1, with a possible D match to TRBD1 (5 bases). Germline lookup yields CDR1 SEHNR and CDR2 FQNEAQ (reference sequence). This CDR3 has 12 amino acids. Trimming left V 7 bases short and J 8 bases short, with 14 bases between.

The chain recombines TRBV12-3 or TRBV12-4 with TRBJ1-2; 11 nucleotides line up with TRBD1. The CDR3 length is 15 residues. The V segment lost 6 bases and the J segment 3 bases; nucleotides outside the gene matches: 6. The CDR3 DNA follows: TGTGCCAGCAGGCAATGGGACAGGGGGGACTATGGCTACACCTTC. This encodes CASRQWDRGDYGYTF.